The source of this T cell receptor beta chain is a study of OX40 agonist ivuxolimab in advanced cancers. Study-level background: Ivuxolimab, an agonistic anti-OX40 (CD134) antibody, was given to patients. Patients treated during dose escalation were battling hepatocellular carcinoma, melanoma, renal cell or head and neck cancer. Participants could have had prior anti-PD-1, anti-PD-L1 or anti-CTLA-4 therapy, and less than 45% had some.

Trimming took 10 bases from V and 1 from J; bases not matched to a gene: 5. The CDR3 extends over 13 amino acids. Per the germline V gene, CDR1 is SNHLY and CDR2 is FYNNEI. Overall study findings and caveats: Nonresponders, in some cases, also had low normalized T-cell clonal expansion.

Libraries were prepared by immunoSEQ multiplex PCR; TCRdb keeps only in-frame clonotypes and omits some of them. This sample carries about 95,000 clones, 75% to 95% of them seen once, and the ten largest clones take roughly 2.5%. Points on this clone: Its antigen is undetermined.

Source: CD4+ or CD8+ T cells sorted from blood, taken in a trial of the OX40 agonist ivuxolimab. This sequence was found in an adult with an advanced solid tumor such as melanoma, head and neck, liver or kidney cancer. The chain employs TRBV2 and TRBJ1-1; 8 bases match TRBD1. CDR3 sequence: CANHRGANTEAFF. The CDR3 DNA is TGTGCCAACCACAGGGGGGCGAACACTGAAGCTTTCTTT.